What follows describes a single TCR beta chain. The antigen is not known. The germline V gene encodes CDR1 SNHLY and CDR2 FYNNEI. The CDR3 spans 12 residues. The V end was cut by 7 bases, the J end by 1 base, with 7 bases between. The sample belongs to a study of cytomegalovirus exposure and HLA in healthy donors. Points from the study as a whole: The authors listed approximately 150 TCR beta chains as cytomegalovirus-associated. Because they were indistinguishable, some V segments, including TRBV6-2 and TRBV6-3, were excluded. An assumption of roughly uniform sequencing depth across donors underlay the presence/absence analyses.

This PCR relied on a set of 60 Vbeta primers and 13 Jbeta primers. The assay was immunoSEQ multiplex PCR, and TCRdb's table has in-frame clones only and misses some. The sample has approximately 130,000 clones; over 70% are singletons. Sequenced input: PBMCs. The V gene is TRBV2, the J gene TRBJ2-5; D is unclear. This clonotype originated in a man aged 25-45 years in good health and CMV-seronegative. The DNA for the CDR3 is TGTGCCAGCATGAGAGCCCAAGAGACCCAGTACTTC. Translated: CASMRAQETQYF.